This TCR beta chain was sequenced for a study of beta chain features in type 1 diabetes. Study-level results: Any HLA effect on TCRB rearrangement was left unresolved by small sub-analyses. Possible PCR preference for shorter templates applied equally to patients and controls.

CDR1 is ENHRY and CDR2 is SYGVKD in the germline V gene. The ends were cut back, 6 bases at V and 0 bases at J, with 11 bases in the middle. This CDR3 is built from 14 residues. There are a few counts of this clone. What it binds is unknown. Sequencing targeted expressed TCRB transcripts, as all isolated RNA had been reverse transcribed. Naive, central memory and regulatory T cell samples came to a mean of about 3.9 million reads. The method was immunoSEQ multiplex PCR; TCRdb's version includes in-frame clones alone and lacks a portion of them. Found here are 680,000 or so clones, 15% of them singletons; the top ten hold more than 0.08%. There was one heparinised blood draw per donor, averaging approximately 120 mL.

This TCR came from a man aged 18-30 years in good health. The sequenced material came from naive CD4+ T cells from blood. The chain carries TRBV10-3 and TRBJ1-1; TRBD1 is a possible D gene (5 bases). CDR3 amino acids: CAIRGTVMNTEAFF. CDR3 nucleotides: TGTGCCATCAGGGGGACGGTGATGAACACTGAAGCTTTCTTT.